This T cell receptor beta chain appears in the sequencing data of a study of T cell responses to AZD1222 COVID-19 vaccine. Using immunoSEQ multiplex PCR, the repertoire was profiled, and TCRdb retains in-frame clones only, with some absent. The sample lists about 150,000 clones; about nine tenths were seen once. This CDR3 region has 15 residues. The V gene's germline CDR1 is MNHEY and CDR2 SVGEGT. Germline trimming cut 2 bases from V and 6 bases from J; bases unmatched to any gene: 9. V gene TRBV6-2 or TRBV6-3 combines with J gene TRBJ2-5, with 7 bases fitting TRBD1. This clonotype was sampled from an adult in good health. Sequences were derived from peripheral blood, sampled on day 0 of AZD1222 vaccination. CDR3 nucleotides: TGTGCCAGCAGTTACCCGCGAGGGGGCGGACAGACCCAGTACTTC. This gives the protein CASSYPRGGGQTQYF.